The rows below give T cell receptor beta chains drawn from one sample of a study of radiotherapy plus CTLA-4 blockade in lung cancer. Assay used: immunoSEQ multiplex PCR; TCRdb lists only in-frame clones, some missing. The repertoire holds 30,000 to 40,000 clones, with around 70% as singletons. The sequencing used peripheral blood, collected from a patient treated with radiotherapy plus ipilimumab. Receptors were obtained from a human donor with non-small cell lung cancer who had stable disease on radiotherapy plus ipilimumab. Each CDR3 is given with its conserved first and last residue. A D gene is named only where the DNA matches it firmly. Only some rows state a clone size, as once, few, many or a class for expanded clones.

v_call,j_call,clone_size,d_call,cdr3_aa,cdr3_nt
TRBV4-1,TRBJ1-2,once,.,CASSQGIFYREDPGYTF,TGCGCCAGCAGCCAAGGTATCTTTTACAGGGAGGATCCTGGCTACACCTTC
TRBV6-1,TRBJ1-1,once,.,CASSHRDDTEAFF,TGTGCCAGCAGTCACCGGGACGACACTGAAGCTTTCTTT
TRBV6-1,TRBJ2-7,.,.,CASSERPRVFGYEQYF,TGTGCCAGCAGTGAACGGCCCAGGGTATTCGGCTACGAGCAGTACTTC
TRBV29-1,TRBJ2-5,.,.,CSVVGATQETQYF,TGCAGCGTTGTAGGGGCTACCCAAGAGACCCAGTACTTC
TRBV5-1,TRBJ2-1,.,.,CASRPSQGRDEQFF,TGCGCCAGCAGGCCGTCACAGGGCCGGGACGAGCAGTTCTTC
TRBV5-4,TRBJ1-1,.,.,CASSLGAERMNTEAFF,TGTGCCAGCAGCTTGGGCGCTGAACGGATGAACACTGAAGCTTTCTTT
TRBV7-9,TRBJ2-3,.,TRBD1,CASSLRWTGVGTDTQYF,TGTGCCAGCAGCCTCAGGTGGACAGGGGTTGGCACAGATACGCAGTATTTT
TRBV13,TRBJ2-1,.,TRBD2,CASSLLLAGVSDNEQFF,TGTGCCAGCAGCTTACTACTAGCGGGAGTGTCGGACAATGAGCAGTTCTTC
TRBV29-1,TRBJ2-1,.,TRBD2,CSVGRAGGQNEQFF,TGCAGCGTCGGGAGGGCGGGAGGGCAAAATGAGCAGTTCTTC
TRBV28,TRBJ2-6,few,TRBD2,CASSLLAGGPGANVLTF,TGTGCCAGCAGTTTACTAGCGGGAGGGCCTGGGGCCAACGTCCTGACTTTC
TRBV2,TRBJ1-2,few,.,CASITQGVYGYTF,TGTGCCAGCATTACACAGGGTGTGTATGGCTACACCTTC
TRBV4-3,TRBJ2-7,.,TRBD2,CASSHSLLAGSYEQYF,TGCGCCAGCAGCCACAGCCTCCTAGCGGGTTCCTACGAGCAGTACTTC
TRBV7-2,TRBJ2-1,.,.,CASSLDPAGNEQFF,TGTGCCAGCAGCTTAGATCCGGCGGGCAATGAGCAGTTCTTC
TRBV6-1,TRBJ1-5,.,.,CASSPSRGSNQPQHF,TGTGCCAGCAGTCCGAGTAGGGGGAGCAATCAGCCCCAGCATTTT
TRBV7-8,TRBJ2-7,.,.,CASNPLGGSYEQYF,TGTGCCAGCAACCCCCTCGGGGGATCCTACGAGCAGTACTTC
TRBV7-2,TRBJ2-1,once,.,CASRSSRRRVNEQFF,TGTGCCAGCAGATCATCACGCCGGAGGGTCAACGAGCAGTTCTTC
TRBV18,TRBJ1-4,.,TRBD1,CASSPGQGNEKLFF,TGTGCCAGCTCACCGGGACAGGGGAATGAAAAACTGTTTTTT
TRBV10-3,TRBJ1-2,.,.,CAISALSGTADGYTF,TGTGCCATCAGTGCGTTATCAGGGACTGCCGATGGCTACACCTTC
TRBV7-6,TRBJ2-7,.,TRBD1,CASSPVGQGAGDEQYF,TGTGCCAGCAGCCCAGTCGGACAGGGGGCTGGCGACGAGCAGTACTTC
TRBV15,TRBJ1-5,.,.,CATSRDFGRESNQPQHF,TGTGCCACCAGCAGAGATTTCGGCAGGGAGAGCAATCAGCCCCAGCATTTT
TRBV11-2,TRBJ2-4,.,.,CASRGLGKNIQYF,TGTGCCAGCAGGGGGCTAGGAAAAAACATTCAGTACTTC
TRBV5-5,TRBJ1-2,few,TRBD1,CASSQRQGLSNYGYTF,TGTGCCAGCAGCCAAAGACAGGGGTTGTCTAACTATGGCTACACCTTC
TRBV7-2,TRBJ1-5,.,.,CASAWGGRQGQPQHF,TGTGCCAGCGCTTGGGGGGGGAGGCAGGGTCAGCCCCAGCATTTT
TRBV19,TRBJ2-1,.,.,CASISRSGAGSSYNEQFF,TGTGCCAGTATTAGCCGGTCGGGGGCGGGGAGCTCCTACAATGAGCAGTTCTTC
TRBV19,TRBJ1-5,.,.,CASRDYNQPQHF,TGTGCCAGTAGAGACTACAATCAGCCCCAGCATTTT
TRBV19,TRBJ2-7,once,.,CARGKGDPPHEQYF,TGTGCCCGTGGCAAGGGCGACCCACCGCACGAGCAGTACTTC
TRBV18,TRBJ2-3,.,.,CASSPPSTDTQYF,TGTGCCAGCTCACCACCGAGCACAGATACGCAGTATTTT
TRBV28,TRBJ2-1,.,.,CASSLAYNEQFF,TGTGCCAGCAGTTTGGCCTACAATGAGCAGTTCTTC
TRBV7-2,TRBJ1-1,.,TRBD1,CASSLDRGDTEAFF,TGTGCCAGCAGCTTAGACAGGGGAGACACTGAAGCTTTCTTT
TRBV4-3,TRBJ1-3,.,TRBD1,CASSQELGTESLGNTIYF,TGCGCCAGCAGCCAAGAATTAGGGACAGAAAGCCTCGGAAACACCATATATTTT
TRBV2,TRBJ2-2,.,.,CASGGGYKGFTGELFF,TGTGCCAGCGGTGGGGGTTATAAGGGTTTCACCGGGGAGCTGTTTTTT
TRBV6-4,TRBJ1-1,.,.,CASRDPLGGNTEAFF,TGTGCCAGCAGGGACCCCTTGGGGGGGAACACTGAAGCTTTCTTT
TRBV5-1,TRBJ2-7,.,.,CASSLSAYEQYF,TGCGCCAGCAGCTTGAGCGCCTACGAGCAGTACTTC
TRBV5-6,TRBJ2-5,.,.,CASSRATEQETQYF,TGTGCCAGCAGCCGGGCTACAGAACAAGAGACCCAGTACTTC
TRBV9,TRBJ2-1,.,TRBD2,CASSPRTSGSFGEQFF,TGTGCCAGCAGCCCTAGGACTAGCGGGAGTTTTGGTGAGCAGTTCTTC
TRBV5-6,TRBJ2-3,.,.,CASSYRGTGVSDTQYF,TGTGCCAGCAGCTACCGCGGGACGGGAGTGTCCGATACGCAGTATTTT
TRBV29-1,TRBJ1-4,.,.,CSVALLGEKLFF,TGCAGCGTTGCCCTACTTGGGGAAAAACTGTTTTTT
TRBV6-1,TRBJ2-7,.,TRBD2,CASNSGRAYEQYF,TGTGCCAGCAATAGCGGGAGGGCCTACGAGCAGTACTTC
TRBV2,TRBJ2-5,few,TRBD2,CASSGSGRGGTQYF,TGTGCCAGTTCCGGTAGCGGGAGGGGGGGGACCCAGTACTTC
TRBV27,TRBJ2-7,.,.,CASSSGRLPAGEQYF,TGTGCCAGCAGTTCCGGGCGCCTCCCGGCGGGAGAGCAGTACTTC
TRBV5-1,TRBJ2-1,.,TRBD1,CASSLGTGASNEQFF,TGCGCCAGCAGCTTAGGGACAGGGGCGAGCAATGAGCAGTTCTTC
TRBV6-4,TRBJ2-5,few,TRBD2,CASSAAGLAGNQETQYF,TGTGCCAGCAGTGCCGCGGGGCTAGCGGGAAACCAAGAGACCCAGTACTTC
TRBV5-1,TRBJ1-1,.,.,CASSVNDREAFF,TGCGCCAGCAGCGTTAACGACAGAGAAGCTTTCTTT
TRBV7-2,TRBJ1-2,.,TRBD1,CASSSTRTGLYGYTF,TGTGCCAGCAGCTCCACTCGGACAGGCCTCTATGGCTACACCTTC
TRBV18,TRBJ2-3,few,.,CASSPDRTAQYF,TGTGCCAGCTCACCGGATCGGACAGCGCAGTATTTT